A single sample gave rise to the 20 T cell receptor beta chains below, sequenced in a study of control samples from healthy donors and cancer patients. Some clones are missing from TCRdb's copy, which holds only in-frame ones; the method was immunoSEQ multiplex PCR. The sample includes 50,000 or so clones, 80% to 90% of them seen just once. The sequencing input was PBMCs. The receptors derive from a woman aged 45-59 years with lung cancer.

The chain uses TRBV28 and TRBJ1-3; no reliable D call. Germline values: CDR1 MDHEN, CDR2 SYDVKM. V was cut by 8 bases and J by 7 bases, with 6 bases left in between. The CDR3 spans 10 residues. The CDR3 sequence: CASQRNTIYF. CDR3 in DNA: TGTGCCAGCCAAAGGAACACCATATATTTT. Based on the CDR3 plus reference TRBV28 and TRBJ1-3, the full variable domain is DVKVTQSSRYLVKRTGEKVFLECVQDMDHENMFWYRQDPGLGLRLIYFSYDVKMKEKGDIPEGYSVSREKKERFSLILESASTNQTSMYLCASQRNTIYFGEGSWLTVV.

CDR3 in amino acids: CSVDYGYTF. CDR3 nucleotide sequence: TGCAGTGTGGACTATGGCTACACCTTC. The rearrangement joins TRBV20-1 to TRBJ1-2; D remains ambiguous. The germline V and J ends were trimmed by 7 bases and 3 bases, with 3 bases remaining between them. Per the germline V gene, CDR1 is DFQATT and CDR2 is SNEGSKA (reference sequence). The CDR3 spans 9 residues.

Only one count was recorded for this clone. V usage is TRBV6-5 and J usage is TRBJ1-5; maybe TRBD1 (5 bases). Germline CDR1 reads MNHEY; CDR2 reads SVGAGI. Trimming took 7 bases from V and 11 from J, leaving 18 bases between them. The CDR3 is made up of 13 amino acids. The CDR3: CASTSGASRTQHF. The CDR3 DNA is TGTGCCAGCACCAGCGGGGCCTCCAGGACCCAGCATTTT.

The V gene is TRBV9, the J gene TRBJ2-2; a weak D match, TRBD2 (5 bases). The V gene's germline CDR1 is SGDLS and CDR2 YYNGEE. The CDR3 totals 14 residues. Trimming left V 0 bases short and J 7 bases short, with 10 bases between. The CDR3 here is CASSVVVGSGELFF. In nucleotides, the CDR3 is TGTGCCAGCAGCGTAGTAGTGGGGAGCGGGGAGCTGTTTTTT.

The genes are TRBV28 and TRBJ1-2; D not resolved. Trimming left V 4 bases short and J 2 bases short, with 14 bases between. This CDR3 has 15 residues. CDR1 MDHEN and CDR2 SYDVKM come from the germline V gene. The CDR3 DNA sequence: TGTGCCAGCAGTTCCGGGAGAGGGATAAACTATGGCTACACCTTC. Translated: CASSSGRGINYGYTF.

The rearrangement joins TRBV29-1 to TRBJ1-1; perhaps TRBD1 as D (6 bases). CDR1 and CDR2 from the germline V gene are SQVTM and ANQGSEA. The germline V and J ends were trimmed by 0 bases and 4 bases, with 12 bases remaining between them. This CDR3 has 14 residues. This CDR3 reads CSVEDQRTVTEAFF. The CDR3 coding sequence is TGCAGCGTTGAAGATCAGCGGACAGTCACTGAAGCTTTCTTT.

The gene calls are TRBV5-1 and TRBJ1-2, with D perhaps TRBD1 (5 bases). The CDR3 covers 13 residues. Germline V gene lookup returns CDR1 SGHRS and CDR2 YFSETQ. The V end lost 0 bases, the J end lost 8 bases, and 11 bases lay between the germline ends. In nucleotides, the CDR3 is TGCGCCAGCAGCTTGGCGGCAGGGAGCGGCTACACCTTC. Encoded protein: CASSLAAGSGYTF.

The chain combines TRBV7-8 with TRBJ1-2; 10 bases agree with TRBD1. Trimming cost V 1 base and J 6 bases; bases outside gene matches: 2. The V gene's germline CDR1 is SGHVS and CDR2 FQNEAQ. The CDR3 runs to 14 residues. CDR3 in DNA: TGTGCCAGCAGCTTAGTGACAGGGGGCGATGGCTACACCTTC. Encoded protein: CASSLVTGGDGYTF.

Only a few counts were recorded for this clone. The chain couples TRBV4-3 to TRBJ1-6; TRBD1 aligns across 8 bases. CDR3 length equals 15 residues. V lost 2 bases and J lost 10; bases outside the gene matches: 7. In germline, CDR1 is LGHNA, CDR2 YSLEER. The CDR3 loop is CASSQNRGAKSPLHF. CDR3 DNA: TGCGCCAGCAGCCAAAACAGGGGGGCCAAGTCACCCCTCCACTTT.

This sequence joins TRBV28 and TRBJ1-2; D may be TRBD1 (5 bases). V was trimmed by 6 bases and J by 3 bases, leaving 14 bases between them. The germline V gene encodes CDR1 MDHEN and CDR2 SYDVKM. The length of the CDR3 is 14 residues. This CDR3 is CASSEAGAYYGYTF. The CDR3 DNA follows: TGTGCCAGCAGCGAAGCCGGGGCATACTATGGCTACACCTTC.

J is TRBJ2-5 and V is TRBV7-8; TRBD1 agrees at 8 bases. The V gene end was trimmed by 3 bases and the J gene end by 6 bases; junction bases not matched to a gene: 9. Germline V CDR1 and CDR2: SGHVS, FQNEAQ. The CDR3 has 15 residues. CDR3 DNA: TGTGCCAGCAGCTTGGCACAGGGGGTGATTCAGACCCAGTACTTC. It yields the protein CASSLAQGVIQTQYF.

This clone was seen once. The chain joins TRBV7-2 to TRBJ1-6; D gene uncertain. V was trimmed by 5 bases and J by 12 bases, leaving 11 bases between them. The germline CDR1 and CDR2 sequences are SGHTA and FQGNSA. The CDR3 sequence is 12 residues long. CDR3 sequence (DNA): TGTGCCAGCAGCGTCTCAATGGGACCCCTCCACTTT. Translated, it gives CASSVSMGPLHF. Variable domain in full (rest from reference TRBV7-2 and TRBJ1-6): GAGVSQSPSNKVTEKGKDVELRCDPISGHTALYWYRQSLGQGLEFLIYFQGNSAPDKSGLPSDRFSAERTGGSVSTLTIQRTQQEDSAVYLCASSVSMGPLHFGNGTRLTVT.

V usage is TRBV11-1 and J usage is TRBJ1-1; TRBD1 agrees at 9 bases. The CDR3 is 15 residues long. The germline gives CDR1 SGHAT, CDR2 FQDESV (reference sequence). J lost 1 base, V lost 5 bases, and 5 bases had no gene match. The DNA for the CDR3 is TGTGCCAGCAGCGCCCTGGGACAGGGGAACACTGAAGCTTTCTTT. Protein product: CASSALGQGNTEAFF.

The rearrangement joins TRBV12-3 or TRBV12-4 to TRBJ1-2; D is unclear. The CDR3 is 11 amino acids. V was trimmed by 8 bases and J by 3 bases, leaving 7 bases between them. CDR3 sequence: CASGSDYGYTF. CDR3 nucleotide sequence: TGTGCCAGCGGGTCGGACTATGGCTACACCTTC.

J is TRBJ2-5 and V is TRBV19; D is perhaps TRBD1 (5 bases). The CDR3 length is 13 residues. Germline loops: CDR1 LNHDA, CDR2 SQIVND (reference sequence). V shed 3 bases and J shed 4 bases, with 9 bases lying between them. The CDR3 nucleotides read TGTGCCAGTAGTATTAAGGGGCGAGAGACCCAGTACTTC. It is translated as CASSIKGRETQYF.

This clone was observed once. The V call is TRBV7-9, the J call TRBJ1-2; the D gene is possibly TRBD1 (6 bases). This CDR3 comprises 14 residues. The germline CDR1 and CDR2 sequences are SEHNR and FQNEAQ (reference sequence). The V and J ends lost 5 bases and 7 bases respectively, with 17 bases between them. CDR3 nucleotide sequence: TGTGCCAGCAGCCATAATACAGGGACGGTTGGCTACACCTTC. It translates to CASSHNTGTVGYTF.

J is TRBJ1-2 and V is TRBV7-9; D unclear. The CDR3 extends over 14 amino acids. The germline CDR1 and CDR2 sequences are SEHNR and FQNEAQ (reference sequence). Trimming removed 0 bases at V and 4 bases at J, with 9 bases between. The CDR3 reads CASSLADGLYGYTF. The CDR3 DNA follows: TGTGCCAGCAGCTTAGCCGACGGGCTCTATGGCTACACCTTC.

The V and J genes are TRBV19 and TRBJ1-5; no reliable D call. The CDR3 extends over 13 amino acids. Per the germline V gene, CDR1 is LNHDA and CDR2 is SQIVND (reference sequence). Trimming took 4 bases from V and 3 from J, leaving 7 bases between them. CDR3 residues: CASSRENNQPQHF. The CDR3 nucleotides are TGTGCCAGTAGTAGGGAGAACAATCAGCCCCAGCATTTT.

The chain couples TRBV3-1 (or the pseudogene TRBV3-2) to TRBJ2-2; unclear D gene. Between the trimmed V and J ends, which lost 1 base and 4 bases, there was a span of 19 bases. CDR3 length equals 18 residues. The germline gives CDR1 LGHDT, CDR2 YNNKEL (reference sequence). As DNA, the CDR3 is TGTGCCAGCAGCCAAGTGATTGTAGATGGAGAATTCACCGGGGAGCTGTTTTTT. This gives the protein CASSQVIVDGEFTGELFF.

V usage is TRBV27 and J usage is TRBJ2-1; 8 nucleotides match TRBD2. V dropped 4 bases and J dropped 6; count of bases not matched to a gene: 5. The CDR3 loop spans 14 amino acids. The germline V gene encodes CDR1 MNHEY and CDR2 SMNVEV (reference sequence). The CDR3 nucleotides are TGTGCCAGCAGTTATCGGGGGGGAGGCAATGAGCAGTTCTTC. Translated, it gives CASSYRGGGNEQFF.